These 5 T cell receptor beta chains share one sample of origin, sequenced in a study of T cell clonotyping in hematopoietic cell transplantation. Noted time point: recipient sample about 28 days before transplant, after cytoreduction. Method: immunoSEQ multiplex PCR; TCRdb's copy keeps in-frame clones and lacks some. The sample lists about 29,000 clones; about 83% were seen once. Sample: peripheral blood mononuclear cells, taken before stem cell transplant. These receptors were obtained from a woman in her 30s with chronic myeloid leukemia. Some clones in this sample may be carry-over from other donors' samples.

This chain connects TRBV6-5 to TRBJ1-1; D is unresolved. The CDR3 consists of 14 residues. Germline loops: CDR1 MNHEY, CDR2 SVGAGI. This CDR3 reads CATSDAGRAPEAFF. In DNA, the CDR3 is TGTGCAACATCAGACGCCGGGCGGGCACCTGAAGCTTTCTTT.

The chain employs TRBV6-5 and TRBJ2-3; D gene uncertain. CDR1 MNHEY and CDR2 SVGAGI come from the germline V gene. With 6 bases removed from V and 1 base from J, the gap between germline ends came to 11 bases. The CDR3 has 14 residues. The CDR3 here is CASSLGPRTDTQYF. The CDR3 nucleotides read TGTGCCAGCAGCCTTGGACCACGCACAGATACGCAGTATTTT.

The chain employs TRBV5-1 and TRBJ1-5; D uncertain. The CDR3 length is 13 residues. The germline V gene has CDR1 SGHRS and CDR2 YFSETQ. Trimming cost V 1 base and J 0 bases, with 2 bases left between them. In nucleotides, the CDR3 is TGCGCCAGCAGCTTGAATAGCAATCAGCCCCAGCATTTT. Protein product: CASSLNSNQPQHF.

The chain has TRBV5-1 and TRBJ1-2; D is uncertain. The CDR3 has 14 residues. Trimming pared 5 bases from V and 8 bases from J, leaving 19 bases between. The germline gives CDR1 SGHRS, CDR2 YFSETQ. The DNA for the CDR3 is TGCGCCAGCAGATCAGAACTGGGCTTGGGGGGCTACACCTTC. Its protein product is CASRSELGLGGYTF.

The chain carries TRBV6-1 and TRBJ2-5; TRBD1 is a possible D gene (5 bases). Germline CDR1 and CDR2: MNHNS and SASEGT. The CDR3 covers 13 residues. Between the trimmed V and J ends, which lost 8 bases and 3 bases, there was a span of 13 bases. The CDR3 spells CASRRGTKETQYF. DNA of the CDR3: TGTGCCAGCCGTAGGGGTACGAAAGAGACCCAGTACTTC.